This TCR beta chain was identified during a study of T cell repertoires in cytomegalovirus infection. Turning to the study itself: HLA-C-restricted CMV epitopes, recently identified, and well-studied HLA-B-restricted ones were used by the study. CMV infection and matching HLA type were both indicated by public TCR beta signatures. Study results and caveats: HLA-C-restricted TCR beta clonotypes specific for CMV led the ex vivo response. Carriers of CMV plus the relevant HLA were identified by cumulative public TCR beta family frequency.

From the reads, TCRdb called clonotypes with MiXCR, one entry per CDR3 protein. Among 370,000 or so distinct CDR3 sequences listed, approximately 35% were seen once. V lost 0 bases to trimming and J lost 7 bases, with 0 bases between them. This CDR3 spans 11 amino acids. CDR1 is MGHRA and CDR2 is YSYEKL in the germline V gene. Comment on this clonotype: The antigen remains undetermined.

The V call is TRBV4-1, the J call TRBJ1-4, with unresolved D. The sample in question was cultured PBMCs, obtained from culture after CMV antigen stimulation. This TCR was recovered from a human donor in good health (CMV status not recorded). Some clones in this sample may be carry-over from other donors' samples. The CDR3, as DNA: TGCGCCAGCAGCCAAGATGAAAAACTGTTTTTT. Its translation is CASSQDEKLFF.